The entry below gives a single TCR beta chain sequence along with its context. The data stem from a study of blood T cell repertoires in COVID-19. For the study at large: Acute and convalescent COVID-19 specimens originated in the United States, Italy and Spain. Sources were T cells, B-cell-depleted T cells, or PBMCs; the material itself was cDNA or gDNA.

Sequencing was performed with immunoSEQ multiplex PCR; in TCRdb, only in-frame clones are kept and a portion is missing. The sample has hundreds of thousands of clones; around 88% are singletons. Germline V gene sequence: CDR1 SGHNT, CDR2 YYREEE (reference sequence). The length of the CDR3 is 16 residues. With V trimmed by 3 bases and J by 6 bases, 10 bases remained unmatched. The receptor was isolated from a young woman who had recovered from COVID-19. Material for sequencing was peripheral blood. V usage is TRBV5-4 and J usage is TRBJ2-3, with TRBD2 matching over 10 bases. The DNA of the CDR3 is TGTGCCAGCAGCTCCGCTAGCGGGGGTTGGGGGGATACGCAGTATTTT. Encoded protein: CASSSASGGWGDTQYF.